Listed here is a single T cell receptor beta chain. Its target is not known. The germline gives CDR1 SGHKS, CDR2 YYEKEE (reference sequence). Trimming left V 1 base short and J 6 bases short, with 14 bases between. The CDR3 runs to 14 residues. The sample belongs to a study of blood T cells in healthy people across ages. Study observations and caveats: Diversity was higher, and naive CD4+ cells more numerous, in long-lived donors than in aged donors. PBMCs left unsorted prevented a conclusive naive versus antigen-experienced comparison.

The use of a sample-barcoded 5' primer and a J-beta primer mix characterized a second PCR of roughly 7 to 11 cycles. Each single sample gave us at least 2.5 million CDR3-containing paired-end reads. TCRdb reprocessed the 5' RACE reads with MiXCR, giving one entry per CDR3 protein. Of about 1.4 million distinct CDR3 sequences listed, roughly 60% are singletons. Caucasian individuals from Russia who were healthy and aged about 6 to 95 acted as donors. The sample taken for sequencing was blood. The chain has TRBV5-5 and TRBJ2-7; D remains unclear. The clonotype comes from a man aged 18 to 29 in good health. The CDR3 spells CASSLLVPRSEQYF. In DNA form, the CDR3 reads TGTGCCAGCAGCTTGTTGGTCCCACGCAGCGAGCAGTACTTC.